The 5 T cell receptor beta chains reported below all come from one sample, sequenced in a study of blood T cell repertoires in COVID-19. The protocol was immunoSEQ multiplex PCR, while the TCRdb copy is restricted to in-frame clones and leaves out a portion. The sample consists of fewer than 250,000 clones, approximately 83% of them appearing once. The sequenced sample was PBMCs or T cells enriched from blood (not recorded which). Receptors originate from a woman aged 40 to 49 who had been exposed to COVID-19.

The rearrangement joins TRBV19 to TRBJ1-1; perhaps TRBD1 as D (5 bases). Germline loops: CDR1 LNHDA, CDR2 SQIVND (reference sequence). The CDR3 runs to 14 residues. V was clipped by 4 bases and J by 7 bases, with 16 bases between them. The DNA of the CDR3 is TGTGCCAGTAGTACCCCGGGACTGTTCTTTGAAGCTTTCTTT. It translates to CASSTPGLFFEAFF.

The rearrangement links TRBV7-8 to TRBJ1-1; a possible D gene is TRBD1 (5 bases). Trimming cost V 5 bases and J 1 base, with 14 bases left between them. Germline assignment: CDR1 SGHVS and CDR2 FQNEAQ. The CDR3 sequence is 15 residues long. CDR3 protein: CASSLRGVSNTEAFF. DNA for the CDR3: TGTGCCAGCAGCCTTCGGGGGGTTTCGAACACTGAAGCTTTCTTT.

This chain uses TRBV7-3 with TRBJ2-2; the match to TRBD1 covers 7 bases. CDR1 and CDR2 from the germline V gene are SGHTA and FQGTGA. The CDR3 spans 15 residues. Germline trimming cut 5 bases from V and 1 base from J; bases unmatched to any gene: 4. The CDR3 is CASSTQGKNTGELFF. In DNA, the CDR3 is TGTGCCAGCAGCACACAGGGGAAGAACACCGGGGAGCTGTTTTTT.

The V gene is TRBV18, the J gene TRBJ2-5; TRBD2 might be the D (6 bases). The CDR3 totals 17 residues. CDR1 is KGHSH and CDR2 is LQKENI in the germline V gene. Trimming took off 0 bases at V and 1 base at J, with 15 bases between the two ends. CDR3 in amino acids: CASSPPGGQFTQETQYF. The CDR3 coding sequence is TGTGCCAGCTCACCACCGGGAGGACAATTCACCCAAGAGACCCAGTACTTC.

This chain joins TRBV2 and TRBJ2-2; 10 nucleotides line up with TRBD1. The CDR3 runs to 15 residues. V was clipped by 7 bases and J by 4 bases; unmatched bases: 6. Germline CDR1 and CDR2: SNHLY and FYNNEI. CDR3 residues: CASNDRDRGTGELFF. The CDR3 DNA reads TGTGCCAGCAATGACCGGGACAGGGGCACCGGGGAGCTGTTTTTT.